The clone carrying this T cell receptor beta chain was observed many times. What it binds is not known. Template material for amplifying TCR beta CDR3 regions consisted of RNA transcripts. The study used the HTBI primer set for a first-round RT-PCR of the TCR CDR3. MiXCR, applied by TCRdb to the multiplex PCR reads, yields one record per CDR3 protein. The sample has under 250,000 distinct CDR3 sequences, around 26% seen once. This record belongs to a study of T cells in Graves' hyperthyroidism and ophthalmopathy. The germline gives CDR1 LNHNV, CDR2 YYDKDF (reference sequence). This CDR3 comprises 13 residues. The V end was cut by 2 bases, the J end by 2 bases, with 7 bases between. Clinical symptoms, serum thyroxine and TRAb, thyroid ultrasound and orbital computed tomography were used for the diagnoses. Study results and caveats: Blood also held most thyroid clonotypes expanded beyond 0.001.

Sample: blood. The sequence was collected from a woman in her thirties or forties with Graves' ophthalmopathy. V usage is TRBV15 and J usage is TRBJ2-7; D unclear. In nucleotides, the CDR3 is TGTGCCACCAGCAGATTTCAGACCTACGAGCAGTACTTC. Protein: CATSRFQTYEQYF.